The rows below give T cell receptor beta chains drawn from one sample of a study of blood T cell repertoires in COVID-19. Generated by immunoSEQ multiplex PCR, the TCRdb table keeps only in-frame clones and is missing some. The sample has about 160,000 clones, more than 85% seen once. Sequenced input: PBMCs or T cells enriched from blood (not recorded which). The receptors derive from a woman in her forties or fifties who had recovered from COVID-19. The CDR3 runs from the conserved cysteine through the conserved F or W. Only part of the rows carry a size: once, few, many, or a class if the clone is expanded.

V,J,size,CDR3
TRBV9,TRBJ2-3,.,CASSVATGNTDTQYF
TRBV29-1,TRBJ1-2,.,CSVALGFGGYTF
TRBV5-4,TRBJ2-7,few,CASSSGQRPYEQYF
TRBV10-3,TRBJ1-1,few,CAISDNSYTEAFF
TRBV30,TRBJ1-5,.,CAWSVRGGGNQPQHF
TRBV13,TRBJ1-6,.,CASSSSGSPLHF
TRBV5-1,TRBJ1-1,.,CASSLKQGFANTEAFF
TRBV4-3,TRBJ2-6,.,CASSQDPGQGLAGANVLTF
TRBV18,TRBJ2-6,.,CASSPDRAGSGANVLTF
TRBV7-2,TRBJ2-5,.,CASNKRTLQETQYF
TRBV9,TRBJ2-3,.,CASSPQAGQGRTDTQYF
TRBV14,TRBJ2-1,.,CASSQGKGTGENEQFF
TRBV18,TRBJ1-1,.,CASSPPVAGFQTEAFF
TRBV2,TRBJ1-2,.,CASLKGAANYGYTF
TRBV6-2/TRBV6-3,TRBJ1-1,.,CASSFRTANTEAFF
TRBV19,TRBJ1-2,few,CASSIQGAFGYTF
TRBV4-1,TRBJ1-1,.,CASSQGRGQGPTEAFF
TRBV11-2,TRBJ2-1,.,CASSLGPWGVAGNEQFF
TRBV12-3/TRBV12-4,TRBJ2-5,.,CASTRGAGETQYF
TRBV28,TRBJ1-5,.,CASSSPGGNQPQHF
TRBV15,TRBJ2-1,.,CATSDRGISYNEQFF
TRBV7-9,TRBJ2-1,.,CASSPAALATVQHTFF
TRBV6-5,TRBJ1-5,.,CASRTGTGTNQPQHF
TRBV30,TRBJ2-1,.,CACTLGALAGDHEQFF
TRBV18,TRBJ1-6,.,CASSSTGGSNSPLHF
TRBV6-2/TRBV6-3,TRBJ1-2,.,CASSYRTANYGYTF